This note documents a single T cell receptor beta chain sequence. This specimen comes from a study of blood T cell repertoires in COVID-19. Overall study: Samples representing acute and convalescent COVID-19 were sourced from the United States, Italy and Spain. In each case, the material was cDNA or gDNA derived from T cells, B-cell-depleted T cells, or PBMCs.

As processed by the authors: By means of reference gene primer amplification, nucleated cell counts were estimated. Produced via immunoSEQ multiplex PCR; TCRdb's table is partial and in-frame only. For V, J and clone size, that table is used; D and trimming come from the DNA. The sample consists of 150,000 to 200,000 clones, roughly 80% of them appearing once. V shed 3 bases and J 0 bases; nucleotides not matched to a gene: 2. The germline V gene has CDR1 SGHVS and CDR2 FQNEAQ. The CDR3 sequence is 16 residues long. The specimen was peripheral blood. The sequence came from a woman aged 30 to 39 with acute or convalescent COVID-19. The chain recombines TRBV7-8 with TRBJ2-5; 12 nucleotides match TRBD2. For the CDR3, the DNA is TGTGCCAGCAGCTTCCTAGCGGGGGGGTACCAAGAGACCCAGTACTTC. It codes for CASSFLAGGYQETQYF.